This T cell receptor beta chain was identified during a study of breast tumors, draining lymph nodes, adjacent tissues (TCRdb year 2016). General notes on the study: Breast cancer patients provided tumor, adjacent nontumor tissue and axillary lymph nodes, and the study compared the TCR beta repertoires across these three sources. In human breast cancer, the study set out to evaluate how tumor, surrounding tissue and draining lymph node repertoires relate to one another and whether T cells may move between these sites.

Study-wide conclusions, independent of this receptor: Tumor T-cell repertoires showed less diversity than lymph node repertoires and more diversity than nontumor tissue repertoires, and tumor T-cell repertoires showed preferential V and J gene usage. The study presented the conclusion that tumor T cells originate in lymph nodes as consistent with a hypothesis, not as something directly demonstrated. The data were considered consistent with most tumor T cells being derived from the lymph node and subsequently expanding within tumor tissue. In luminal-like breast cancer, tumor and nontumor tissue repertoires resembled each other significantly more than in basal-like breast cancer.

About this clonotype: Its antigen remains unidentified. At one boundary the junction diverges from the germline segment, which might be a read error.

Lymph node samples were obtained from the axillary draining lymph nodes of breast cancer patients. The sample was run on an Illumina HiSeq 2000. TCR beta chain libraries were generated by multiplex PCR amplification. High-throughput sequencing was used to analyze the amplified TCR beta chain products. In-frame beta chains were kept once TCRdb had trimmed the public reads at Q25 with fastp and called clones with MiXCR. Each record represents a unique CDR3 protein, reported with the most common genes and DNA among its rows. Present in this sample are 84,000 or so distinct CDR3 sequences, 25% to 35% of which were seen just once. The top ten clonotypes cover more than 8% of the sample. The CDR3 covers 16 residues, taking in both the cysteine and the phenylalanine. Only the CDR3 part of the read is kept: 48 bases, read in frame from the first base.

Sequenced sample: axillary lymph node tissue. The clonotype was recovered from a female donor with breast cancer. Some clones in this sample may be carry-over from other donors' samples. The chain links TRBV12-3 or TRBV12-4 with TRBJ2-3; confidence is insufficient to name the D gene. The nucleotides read TGTGCCGGCAGTTTCGAGCGCTGGGCAGGAACAGATACGCAGTATTTT. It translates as CAGSFERWAGTDTQYF.